One T cell receptor (beta chain) is described in this entry. Its target is not known. This specimen comes from a study of T cell repertoires in cytomegalovirus infection. Notes on the study in general: The study found HLA-C-restricted CMV-specific TCR beta clonotypes dominating the ex vivo response.

The germline CDR1 and CDR2 sequences are LNHNV and YYDKDF (reference sequence). V lost 0 bases to trimming and J lost 6 bases; unmatched junction nucleotides: 2. CDR3 length: 14 residues. MiXCR, run by TCRdb on the reads, gives a single entry per CDR3 protein. The top ten hold roughly 24% of the sample, which has approximately 180,000 distinct CDR3 sequences, 17% seen once. Material: CD8+ T cells from PBMCs. J is TRBJ1-5 and V is TRBV15; 7 nucleotides align to TRBD1. The source is a human donor in good health (CMV status not recorded). Some clones in this sample may be carry-over from other donors' samples. The CDR3 loop reads CATSRDRGFQPQHF. The CDR3 DNA follows: TGTGCCACCAGCAGAGACAGGGGGTTTCAGCCCCAGCATTTT.